One and the same sample provided the 25 T cell receptor beta chains below, sequenced in a study of blood T cells in healthy people across ages. A second PCR of 7 to 11 cycles used a sample-barcoded 5' primer and a J-beta primer mix. TCRdb itself ran the 5' RACE reads through MiXCR, one entry per CDR3 protein. The repertoire holds 980,000 or so distinct CDR3 sequences, with about 48% as singletons. Sequenced sample: blood. All receptors derive from a man aged 30 to 45 in good health.

As regards this clonotype: A much larger clone lies a single base off, so this may be a read error. This chain connects TRBV27 to TRBJ2-7, with 14 positions matching TRBD2. V trimming: 3 bases; J trimming: 7 bases; junction bases outside the gene matches: 11. The germline CDR1 and CDR2 sequences are MNHEY and SMNVEV (reference sequence). The CDR3 has 17 amino acids. This CDR3 is CASSLTSGGATYNEQYF. The CDR3 DNA follows: TGTGCCAGCAGTTTGACTAGCGGGGGGGCGACCTACAATGAGCAGTACTTC.

This chain links TRBV29-1 with TRBJ2-1; no reliable D call. Between the trimmed V and J ends, which lost 5 bases and 6 bases, there was a span of 8 bases. There are 11 residues in the CDR3. Germline assignment: CDR1 SQVTM and CDR2 ANQGSEA. CDR3 residues: CSVHALNEQFF. CDR3 DNA: TGCAGCGTTCACGCCCTCAATGAGCAGTTCTTC.

The chain uses TRBV2 and TRBJ2-2, with D maybe TRBD1 (6 bases). Germline V gene lookup returns CDR1 SNHLY and CDR2 FYNNEI. V gave up 11 bases and J gave up 1 base, with 11 bases separating them. This CDR3 has 13 amino acids. The CDR3 sequence: CAQQGQNTGELFF. The CDR3 nucleotides are TGTGCCCAGCAGGGACAGAACACCGGGGAGCTGTTTTTT.

This clonotype was counted between two and nine times. This chain connects TRBV20-1 to TRBJ2-3; 12 nucleotides line up with TRBD2. The CDR3 has 17 amino acids. The ends lost 1 base at V and 4 bases at J; junction bases unmatched: 9. Germline CDR1 and CDR2: DFQATT and SNEGSKA (reference sequence). DNA of the CDR3: TGCAGTGCTAGAGCACCAACTAGCGGGGGGAGGGCAGATACGCAGTATTTT. Translation: CSARAPTSGGRADTQYF.

The chain employs TRBV28 and TRBJ2-3; D may be TRBD1 (5 bases). CDR3 size: 14 residues. Germline CDR1 reads MDHEN; CDR2 reads SYDVKM. Trimming removed 5 bases at V and 5 bases at J, with 14 bases between. The CDR3 is CASSGWGRGDTQYF. The CDR3 DNA follows: TGTGCCAGCAGTGGGTGGGGCCGTGGAGATACGCAGTATTTT.

The rearrangement uses TRBV12-3 or TRBV12-4 and TRBJ2-2; 7 bases agree with TRBD1. The V and J ends lost 7 bases and 5 bases, in that order; junction bases with no gene match: 10. This CDR3 has 15 amino acids. Written as DNA, the CDR3 is TGTGCCAGCATTTGGACAGGAGATCTAACCGGGGAGCTGTTTTTT. Its protein product is CASIWTGDLTGELFF.

This rearrangement joins TRBV4-2 to TRBJ2-3; TRBD1 or TRBD2 may be the D gene (6 bases each). CDR3 length equals 14 residues. Between the trimmed V and J ends, which lost 0 bases and 5 bases, there was a span of 9 bases. Germline values: CDR1 LGHNA, CDR2 YNFKEQ. Here the CDR3 reads CASSQEGGRDTQYF. In DNA form, the CDR3 reads TGTGCCAGCAGCCAAGAAGGGGGGCGAGATACGCAGTATTTT.

This clonotype was observed at least ten times. The chain uses TRBV7-2 and TRBJ2-5, with 13 bases matching TRBD2. CDR1 is SGHTA, CDR2 FQGNSA, per germline. V lost 8 bases, J lost 5 bases, and 8 bases stayed unmatched. There are 15 residues in the CDR3. The CDR3 spells CASVPGLAGWETQYF. In DNA form, the CDR3 reads TGTGCCAGCGTCCCGGGACTAGCGGGGTGGGAGACCCAGTACTTC.

The chain links TRBV7-2 to TRBJ2-3, with 8 bases fitting TRBD2. The CDR3 spans 16 residues. Germline-derived CDR1 and CDR2 are SGHTA and FQGNSA. Losses at the gene ends were 5 bases for V and 6 bases for J; bases not matched to a gene: 13. The CDR3 loop reads CASSTASGGLSDTQYF. The DNA for the CDR3 is TGTGCCAGCAGCACCGCGAGCGGGGGATTGTCGGATACGCAGTATTTT.

The rearrangement links TRBV29-1 to TRBJ1-5; the D is unclear. CDR1 and CDR2 (germline): SQVTM, ANQGSEA. Trimming pared 4 bases from V and 3 bases from J, leaving 10 bases between. The CDR3 runs to 13 residues. The CDR3 loop reads CSVASGFNQPQHF. DNA of the CDR3: TGCAGCGTTGCATCCGGATTCAATCAGCCCCAGCATTTT.

The chain combines TRBV20-1 with TRBJ2-1; D gene uncertain. V lost 4 bases and J 9 bases, leaving 16 bases between the germline ends. Germline-derived CDR1 and CDR2 are DFQATT and SNEGSKA (reference sequence). The CDR3 consists of 13 residues. CDR3 nucleotides: TGCAGTGCTACGATCCTGAGATGGGGTGAGCAGTTCTTC. Translation gives CSATILRWGEQFF.

The rearrangement links TRBV27 to TRBJ1-2; D not resolved. The germline V gene encodes CDR1 MNHEY and CDR2 SMNVEV (reference sequence). The V end lost 5 bases, the J end lost 7 bases, and 17 bases lay between the germline ends. The CDR3 has 14 residues. The CDR3 nucleotides read TGTGCCAGCAGTCCCCCAGGTGGGGTCGGTGGCTACACCTTC. This gives the protein CASSPPGGVGGYTF.

This clonotype was seen a handful of times. The chain recombines TRBV24-1 with TRBJ2-3; D not certain. This CDR3 spans 12 amino acids. Trimming left V 2 bases short and J 6 bases short, with 5 bases between. Looked up from germline, CDR1 is KGHDR and CDR2 is SFDVKD. The CDR3 loop is CATSDWADTQYF. CDR3 DNA sequence: TGTGCCACCAGTGATTGGGCGGATACGCAGTATTTT.

V gene TRBV20-1 combines with J gene TRBJ1-2; 7 nucleotides match TRBD1. From germline, CDR1 is DFQATT and CDR2 SNEGSKA (reference sequence). CDR3 length: 15 amino acids. Trimming took 4 bases from V and 2 from J; bases not matched to a gene: 10. As DNA, the CDR3 is TGCAGTGCTACAGCCTCCGGGACAGCCAACTATGGCTACACCTTC. This gives the protein CSATASGTANYGYTF.

There are a few counts of this clonotype. CDR3 DNA: TGTGCCAGCACCCTCAGTCGTCGGGTGCAGTTCTTC. As protein: CASTLSRRVQFF. The chain joins TRBV7-2 to TRBJ2-1, with no clear D. V dropped 7 bases and J dropped 12 bases, with 16 bases sitting between them. Germline V gives CDR1 SGHTA, CDR2 FQGNSA. This CDR3 has 12 amino acids.

The chain carries TRBV7-6 and TRBJ2-3, with TRBD2 identical over 7 bases. Germline V gives CDR1 SGHVS, CDR2 FNYEAQ. The CDR3 spans 15 residues. The V and J ends lost 5 bases and 6 bases, in that order; junction bases with no gene match: 11. For the CDR3, the DNA is TGTGCCAGCAGCACAGCCGGGACTATTACCGATACGCAGTATTTT. Protein: CASSTAGTITDTQYF.

The chain has TRBV6-1 and TRBJ2-4; 9 bases are shared with TRBD1. The J call is uncertain, as TRBJ2-7 better fits the DNA end. CDR1 and CDR2 from the germline V gene are MNHNS and SASEGT. This CDR3 spans 15 amino acids. The CDR3, as DNA: TGTGCCAGCAGTGAATCCGGGACAGGGTCCTACGAGCAGTACTTC. It translates to CASSESGTGSYEQYF.

The chain has TRBV20-1 and TRBJ2-5; TRBD2 matches 8 bases. Per the germline V gene, CDR1 is DFQATT and CDR2 is SNEGSKA (reference sequence). The trim removed 3 bases at V and 5 bases at J, leaving 11 bases unmatched. This CDR3 comprises 15 residues. The CDR3 reads CSASDLRGAGETQYF. The CDR3, as DNA: TGCAGTGCTAGTGATCTGCGGGGGGCCGGGGAGACCCAGTACTTC.

The chain employs TRBV7-9 and TRBJ1-1, with D tentatively TRBD1 (6 bases). The germline V gene has CDR1 SEHNR and CDR2 FQNEAQ (reference sequence). This CDR3 comprises 14 residues. V was trimmed by 5 bases and J by 4 bases, leaving 14 bases between them. For the CDR3, the DNA is TGTGCCAGCAGCGCACAGGGTTGGGGCACTGAAGCTTTCTTT. Translating it yields CASSAQGWGTEAFF. Based on the CDR3 plus reference TRBV7-9 and TRBJ1-1, the full variable domain is DTGVSQNPRHKITKRGQNVTFRCDPISEHNRLYWYRQTLGQGPEFLTYFQNEAQLEKSRLLSDRFSAERPKGSFSTLEIQRTEQGDSAMYLCASSAQGWGTEAFFGQGTRLTVV.

This sequence joins TRBV6-5 and TRBJ1-2; TRBD1 might be the D (6 bases). Trimming stripped 4 bases from V and 4 bases from J, with 16 bases between. Germline V gene sequence: CDR1 MNHEY, CDR2 SVGAGI. This CDR3 region has 15 residues. The chain's CDR3 is CASSSGIAGAYGYTF. The CDR3 coding sequence is TGTGCCAGCAGTTCTGGAATCGCGGGGGCCTATGGCTACACCTTC.

The sample holds a few counts of this clonotype. The genes are TRBV9 and TRBJ2-7; either TRBD1 or TRBD2 may fit D (5 bases each). V dropped 0 bases and J dropped 5 bases, with 15 bases sitting between them. Germline values: CDR1 SGDLS, CDR2 YYNGEE. The CDR3 totals 15 residues. CDR3 residues: CASSVEGRVRDEQYF. DNA for the CDR3: TGTGCCAGCAGCGTAGAGGGACGGGTTCGGGACGAGCAGTACTTC.

This clonotype was observed a handful of times. This chain joins TRBV4-3 and TRBJ2-1; unclear D gene. Germline CDR1 and CDR2: LGHNA and YSLEER. Trimming cost V 7 bases and J 6 bases, with 10 bases left between them. This CDR3 is 12 amino acids long. The CDR3 sequence: CASTGASNEQFF. CDR3 DNA sequence: TGCGCCAGCACCGGCGCCAGCAATGAGCAGTTCTTC.

The rearrangement uses TRBV28 and TRBJ2-2, with D perhaps TRBD1 (6 bases). Germline CDR1 and CDR2: MDHEN and SYDVKM. The CDR3 runs 16 residues. Trimming stripped 6 bases from V and 3 bases from J, with 17 bases between. In nucleotides, the CDR3 is TGTGCCAGCAGCCAGATACAGGGAAGTTACACCGGGGAGCTGTTTTTT. Its protein product is CASSQIQGSYTGELFF.

This clonotype showed up just a few times. The rearrangement uses TRBV20-1 and TRBJ1-1; weak D call: TRBD1 (6 bases). Trimming removed 2 bases from V and 8 bases from J, with 9 bases in between. CDR3 length: 11 residues. Germline CDR1 reads DFQATT; CDR2 reads SNEGSKA (reference sequence). In nucleotides, the CDR3 is TGCAGTGCTAGAACCGACAGGGAAGCTTTCTTT. This codes for CSARTDREAFF.

This clonotype was detected a few times. The chain uses TRBV10-3 and TRBJ2-7; 7 nucleotides match TRBD1. Per germline, CDR1 ENHRY and CDR2 SYGVKD. J gave up 7 bases and V 3 bases, and 9 bases lay outside the gene matches. The CDR3 has 14 residues. The DNA for the CDR3 is TGTGCCATCAGTGACCACCCGACAGGGTTTGAGCAGTACTTC. This encodes CAISDHPTGFEQYF.